The sequence of this T cell receptor beta chain was determined in a study of blood T cell repertoires in COVID-19. Whole-study context: Some COVID-19 samples were acute and others convalescent; all came from the United States, Italy and Spain. Sample material is recorded as cDNA or gDNA derived from T cells, B-cell-depleted T cells, or PBMCs.

The CDR3 sequence is 16 residues long. V lost 1 base and J lost 1; bases outside the gene matches: 6. Germline V gives CDR1 MGHRA, CDR2 YSYEKL. Original processing notes: How many nucleated cells were present was estimated from reference gene primer amplification. Sequencing used immunoSEQ multiplex PCR; TCRdb keeps in-frame clones, though not all of them. The V and J calls and clone size come from that table; D and trimming were worked out from the DNA. The profile shows 130,000 or so clones, about 85% of them singletons. The sequenced sample consisted of peripheral blood. The source of this sequence is a human donor in a cohort sampled during active COVID-19. The chain recombines TRBV4-1 with TRBJ2-5; 7 nucleotides match TRBD2. CDR3 nucleotides: TGCGCCAGCAGCCAAGGGGGGGGATTCGTCCAAGAGACCCAGTACTTC. It yields the protein CASSQGGGFVQETQYF.